The 30 T cell receptor beta chains listed next were all sequenced from one sample in a study of T-cell memory formation after mild COVID-19. TCRdb re-called the 5' RACE reads with MiXCR, one entry per CDR3 protein. This table holds fewer than 400,000 distinct CDR3 sequences, approximately 12% found once. Sequencing input: PBMCs or a T cell subset sorted from them (not recorded which). These receptors were taken from a man aged 18 to 29 who had mild COVID-19 (a few samples of this study predate the infection). Cell type and time point are not known.

The rearrangement uses TRBV7-3 and TRBJ2-1; D is undetermined. Germline lookup yields CDR1 SGHTA and CDR2 FQGTGA. The CDR3 loop spans 12 amino acids. V lost 5 bases and J 9 bases, leaving 11 bases between the germline ends. In DNA form, the CDR3 reads TGTGCCAGCAGCCCCCGTGTAGGTGAGCAGTTCTTC. The encoded protein is CASSPRVGEQFF.

A few counts support this clonotype. The gene calls are TRBV7-9 and TRBJ1-5; 10 nucleotides align to TRBD1. Per germline, CDR1 SEHNR and CDR2 FQNEAQ (reference sequence). The CDR3 spans 15 residues. After removal of 6 bases from V and 7 bases from J, the junction contained 9 bases not matched to a gene. CDR3 coding DNA: TGTGCCAGCAGAGGGGGGACAGGGGATTACCAGCCCCAGCATTTT. Protein sequence: CASRGGTGDYQPQHF.

The rearrangement uses TRBV7-2 and TRBJ2-1, with 12 bases identical to TRBD1. V lost 6 bases to trimming and J lost 8 bases; unmatched junction nucleotides: 8. The CDR3 consists of 15 residues. In germline, CDR1 is SGHTA, CDR2 FQGNSA. CDR3 sequence: CASRPPGQGADEQFF. CDR3 nucleotides: TGTGCCAGCAGACCCCCGGGACAGGGGGCGGATGAGCAGTTCTTC.

The chain recombines TRBV4-3 with TRBJ1-6; 9 nucleotides line up with TRBD1. Germline CDR1 LGHNA, CDR2 YSLEER. V was clipped by 4 bases and J by 13 bases; unmatched bases: 17. The CDR3 has 17 residues. The CDR3: CASSREPGGQGPDPLHF. CDR3 sequence (DNA): TGCGCCAGCAGCCGAGAACCCGGCGGACAGGGGCCTGACCCCCTCCACTTT.

The V call is TRBV9, the J call TRBJ2-5; 15 bases map to TRBD2. V gave up 4 bases and J gave up 5 bases; unmatched junction bases: 9. The CDR3 covers 17 residues. Germline loops: CDR1 SGDLS, CDR2 YYNGEE. CDR3 residues: CASSPGTSGGLRETQYF. The CDR3 bases are TGTGCCAGCAGCCCCGGGACTAGCGGGGGGCTCAGGGAGACCCAGTACTTC.

This clonotype was seen once. Lacking the conserved final phenylalanine or tryptophan, this CDR3 likely reflects a read error. CDR3 amino acids: CSVRTGPSYEQYL. In DNA form, the CDR3 reads TGCAGCGTCAGGACAGGACCCTCCTACGAGCAGTACTTA. The rearrangement uses TRBV29-1 and TRBJ2-7; 7 bases map to TRBD1. This CDR3 is built from 13 residues. The V and J ends lost 6 bases and 0 bases, in that order; junction bases with no gene match: 5. Germline V CDR1 and CDR2: SQVTM, ANQGSEA.

The rearrangement joins TRBV5-4 to TRBJ2-4, with TRBD1 matching 9 bases. CDR3 length: 16 residues. Per the germline V gene, CDR1 is SGHNT and CDR2 is YYREEE (reference sequence). V trimming: 2 bases; J trimming: 2 bases; junction bases outside the gene matches: 5. As DNA, the CDR3 is TGTGCCAGCAGCTTACCGGGACAGGGTACCAAAAACATTCAGTACTTC. It specifies CASSLPGQGTKNIQYF. Full variable domain (missing parts from reference TRBV5-4 and TRBJ2-4): ETGVTQSPTHLIKTRGQQVTLRCSSQSGHNTVSWYQQALGQGPQFIFQYYREEENGRGNFPPRFSGLQFPNYSSELNVNALELDDSALYLCASSLPGQGTKNIQYFGAGTRLSVL.

This chain uses TRBV7-2 with TRBJ2-3; D unresolved. The CDR3 covers 13 residues. V shed 5 bases and J shed 10 bases, with 16 bases lying between them. Germline V CDR1 and CDR2: SGHTA, FQGNSA. CDR3 in amino acids: CASSGPAGRAQYF. CDR3 DNA sequence: TGTGCCAGCAGCGGACCGGCTGGAAGGGCGCAGTATTTT.

This clonotype was detected only a few times. CDR3 sequence reads: CASSIGLVGFF. In nucleotides, the CDR3 is TGTGCCAGTAGTATCGGACTAGTAGGGTTCTTC. V and J are TRBV19 and TRBJ2-1; 7 bases match TRBD2. Germline V gene lookup returns CDR1 LNHDA and CDR2 SQIVND (reference sequence). The CDR3 length is 11 residues. V gave up 3 bases and J gave up 15 bases; unmatched junction bases: 5. Drawing the rest from reference TRBV19 and TRBJ2-1, the complete variable domain is DGGITQSPKYLFRKEGQNVTLSCEQNLNHDAMYWYRQDPGQGLRLIYYSQIVNDFQKGDIAEGYSVSREKKESFPLTVTSAQKNPTAFYLCASSIGLVGFFGPGTRLTVL.

This sequence joins TRBV28 and TRBJ2-7, with D perhaps TRBD2 (6 bases). The germline CDR1 and CDR2 sequences are MDHEN and SYDVKM. The CDR3 runs to 11 residues. With 10 bases removed from V and 7 bases from J, the gap between germline ends came to 14 bases. The chain's CDR3 is CATRVRGEQYV. The CDR3 DNA sequence: TGTGCCACCAGGGTCCGGGGGGAGCAGTACGTC.

CDR3 bases: TGCAGTGCCCAAGAGGGGGACTGGGCAGATACGCAGTATTTT. It encodes CSAQEGDWADTQYF. This chain links TRBV20-1 with TRBJ2-3; the D gene could be TRBD1 or TRBD2 (6 bases each). Trimming cost V 6 bases and J 4 bases, with 17 bases left between them. The germline gives CDR1 DFQATT, CDR2 SNEGSKA (reference sequence). The CDR3 spans 14 residues.

This clonotype was counted between two and nine times. The chain joins TRBV12-3 or TRBV12-4 to TRBJ1-5; 9 bases match TRBD1. This CDR3 is built from 14 residues. The J segment lost 4 bases and the V segment lost 8 bases, leaving 6 bases of the junction unmatched. CDR3 residues: CASWDRAGNQPQHF. The CDR3 DNA follows: TGTGCCAGCTGGGACAGGGCTGGTAATCAGCCCCAGCATTTT.

V and J are TRBV5-1 and TRBJ1-1; D ambiguous. Germline CDR1 SGHRS, CDR2 YFSETQ. CDR3 length: 14 residues. V lost 4 bases, J lost 3 bases, and 13 bases lay in between. This CDR3 reads CASSPYTGDTEAFF. The CDR3 DNA follows: TGCGCCAGCAGCCCCTATACGGGAGACACTGAAGCTTTCTTT.

This clonotype was seen only a few times. This chain uses TRBV5-1 with TRBJ2-2; D gene unclear. This CDR3 has 14 residues. Deletions cut 4 bases from V and 4 bases from J, with 11 bases between. In germline, CDR1 is SGHRS, CDR2 YFSETQ. The CDR3 sequence is CASSPKISTGELFF. CDR3 bases: TGCGCCAGCAGCCCAAAGATAAGCACCGGGGAGCTGTTTTTT.

This clonotype was counted ten times or more. This chain joins TRBV5-1 and TRBJ2-3; D remains unclear. This CDR3 is 15 amino acids long. Per the germline V gene, CDR1 is SGHRS and CDR2 is YFSETQ. Trimming took off 0 bases at V and 6 bases at J, with 14 bases between the two ends. The CDR3 DNA reads as TGCGCCAGCAGCTTGGGGGCGGATCCGTGGGATACGCAGTATTTT. This translates into CASSLGADPWDTQYF.

This clonotype was counted a few times. The V gene is TRBV7-2, the J gene TRBJ2-3; 11 bases line up with TRBD1. The CDR3 is 15 amino acids. With V trimmed by 6 bases and J by 5 bases, 7 bases remained unmatched. Germline CDR1 reads SGHTA; CDR2 reads FQGNSA. CDR3 residues: CASSQDRGPGDTQYF. The CDR3 DNA reads as TGTGCCAGCAGTCAGGACAGGGGGCCTGGAGATACGCAGTATTTT. Variable domain in full (rest from reference TRBV7-2 and TRBJ2-3): GAGVSQSPSNKVTEKGKDVELRCDPISGHTALYWYRQSLGQGLEFLIYFQGNSAPDKSGLPSDRFSAERTGGSVSTLTIQRTQQEDSAVYLCASSQDRGPGDTQYFGPGTRLTVL.

V usage is TRBV7-9 and J usage is TRBJ1-1; D unclear. The CDR3 runs 13 residues. Germline CDR1 and CDR2: SEHNR and FQNEAQ (reference sequence). Trimming shortened V by 4 bases and J by 1 base, and 7 bases separated the two germline ends. The CDR3 DNA reads as TGTGCCAGCAGCTCTGTGGGGAACACTGAAGCTTTCTTT. This codes for CASSSVGNTEAFF.

This clonotype has only a few counts. CDR3 bases: TGTGCCAGCAGTTTAATGGCGAACCCAGATACGCAGTATTTT. This encodes CASSLMANPDTQYF. The chain has TRBV12-3 or TRBV12-4 and TRBJ2-3; D is ambiguous. This CDR3 spans 14 amino acids. The V end was cut by 2 bases, the J end by 4 bases, with 10 bases between.

J is TRBJ1-3 and V is TRBV6-2 or TRBV6-3, with D possibly matching TRBD1 (5 bases). V was trimmed by 4 bases and J by 2 bases, leaving 12 bases between them. CDR3 length equals 15 residues. CDR1 and CDR2 from the germline V gene are MNHEY and SVGEGT. In nucleotides, the CDR3 is TGTGCCAGCAGTTCACACGACAGCACTGGAAACACCATATATTTT. This codes for CASSSHDSTGNTIYF.

This chain links TRBV27 with TRBJ1-2, with D possibly matching TRBD1 (6 bases). This CDR3 is built from 12 residues. Per the germline V gene, CDR1 is MNHEY and CDR2 is SMNVEV (reference sequence). V was clipped by 7 bases and J by 7 bases, with 13 bases between them. As DNA, the CDR3 is TGTGCCAGCATGAGGGCGACAGGTGGCTACACCTTC. This sequence encodes CASMRATGGYTF.

This clonotype was seen many times. The chain links TRBV6-1 to TRBJ2-7; 9 bases are a match to TRBD2. Unmatched junction bases numbered 7, after V lost 10 bases and J lost 3 bases. This CDR3 is built from 13 residues. Germline V CDR1 and CDR2: MNHNS, SASEGT. The CDR3 DNA reads TGTGCCACCAACAGCGGGGGGTTCTACGAGCAGTACGTC. It yields the protein CATNSGGFYEQYV.

This sequence joins TRBV12-3 or TRBV12-4 and TRBJ1-5; no clear D gene. This CDR3 spans 12 amino acids. Trimming took 5 bases from V and 5 from J, leaving 7 bases between them. CDR3 region: CASSQADQPQHF. The CDR3 DNA follows: TGTGCCAGCAGTCAGGCTGATCAGCCCCAGCATTTT.

V is TRBV20-1 and J is TRBJ1-5; D ambiguous. V gave up 3 bases and J gave up 5 bases, with 11 bases separating them. Germline assignment: CDR1 DFQATT and CDR2 SNEGSKA (reference sequence). This CDR3 spans 13 amino acids. The CDR3 spells CSASVWGDQPQHF. The CDR3 DNA reads as TGCAGTGCTAGCGTCTGGGGAGATCAGCCCCAGCATTTT.

The chain carries TRBV12-3 or TRBV12-4 and TRBJ2-1; D uncertain. The CDR3 totals 10 residues. Deletions cut 6 bases from V and 9 bases from J, with 6 bases between. The CDR3 DNA reads as TGTGCCAGCAGCAGCCTTGAGCAGTTCTTC. This codes for CASSSLEQFF.

The gene calls are TRBV11-2 and TRBJ2-5; the D gene is possibly TRBD1 (6 bases). Looked up from germline, CDR1 is SGHAT and CDR2 is FQNNGV. The CDR3 has 15 residues. The V end was cut by 5 bases, the J end by 1 base, with 14 bases between. CDR3 in amino acids: CASSPRTALQETQYF. The CDR3 bases are TGTGCCAGCAGCCCAAGGACAGCGCTCCAAGAGACCCAGTACTTC.

This rearrangement joins TRBV20-1 to TRBJ2-5; 8 nucleotides align to TRBD2. The CDR3 extends over 14 amino acids. Looked up from germline, CDR1 is DFQATT and CDR2 is SNEGSKA (reference sequence). V trimming: 6 bases; J trimming: 8 bases; junction bases outside the gene matches: 14. CDR3 protein: CSAPLAADWITQYF. The CDR3 DNA reads TGCAGTGCCCCACTAGCGGCGGACTGGATTACCCAGTACTTC.

This chain joins TRBV5-1 and TRBJ1-6, with unresolved D. V lost 4 bases and J lost 7, with 9 bases in between. The germline V gene has CDR1 SGHRS and CDR2 YFSETQ. The CDR3 loop spans 13 amino acids. In nucleotides, the CDR3 is TGCGCCAGCAGCCGGCTCGCCAATTCACCCCTCCACTTT. Protein sequence: CASSRLANSPLHF.

In its sample, this clonotype was seen a few times. This chain links TRBV7-2 with TRBJ1-1; possibly TRBD1 for D (6 bases). The length of the CDR3 is 15 residues. Per the germline V gene, CDR1 is SGHTA and CDR2 is FQGNSA. Trimming cost V 5 bases and J 6 bases, with 19 bases left between them. CDR3 protein: CASSPGYWEGAEAFF. The CDR3 DNA reads as TGTGCCAGCAGCCCGGGGTACTGGGAGGGGGCTGAAGCTTTCTTT.

This chain connects TRBV12-3 or TRBV12-4 to TRBJ1-1; 10 bases are a match to TRBD1. The CDR3 spans 15 residues. With 3 bases clipped from V and 4 bases from J, the junction kept 5 bases outside the gene matches. The CDR3 loop is CASSFVTGGLTEAFF. As DNA, the CDR3 is TGTGCCAGCAGTTTCGTGACAGGGGGCCTCACTGAAGCTTTCTTT.

The chain has TRBV5-1 and TRBJ2-6; D gene unclear. Germline V CDR1 and CDR2: SGHRS, YFSETQ. This CDR3 region has 15 residues. V lost 1 base, J lost 0 bases, and 5 bases lay in between. CDR3 protein: CASSLYSSGANVLTF. CDR3 bases: TGCGCCAGCAGCTTGTATAGCTCTGGGGCCAACGTCCTGACTTTC.